The clone carrying this T cell receptor (beta chain) was picked up a small number of times. Trimming removed 7 bases from V and 3 bases from J, with 13 bases in between. Germline V gene lookup returns CDR1 SNHLY and CDR2 FYNNEI. CDR3 size: 14 residues. The cDNA was synthesized by 5'RACE incorporating 10-nucleotide random UMIs. TCRdb redid the calling of the 5' RACE reads with MiXCR, one entry per CDR3 protein. Of around 46,000 distinct CDR3 sequences in the sample, approximately 4.5% were seen once. The data stem from a study of neurological immune-mediated disorders. The sequence came from a woman aged 55-70 years with multiple sclerosis. The specimen sequenced was PBMCs. The chain carries TRBV2 and TRBJ1-5, with unresolved D. CDR3 region: CASTREGANQPQHF. The DNA of the CDR3 is TGTGCCAGCACCCGAGAGGGAGCCAATCAGCCCCAGCATTTT.